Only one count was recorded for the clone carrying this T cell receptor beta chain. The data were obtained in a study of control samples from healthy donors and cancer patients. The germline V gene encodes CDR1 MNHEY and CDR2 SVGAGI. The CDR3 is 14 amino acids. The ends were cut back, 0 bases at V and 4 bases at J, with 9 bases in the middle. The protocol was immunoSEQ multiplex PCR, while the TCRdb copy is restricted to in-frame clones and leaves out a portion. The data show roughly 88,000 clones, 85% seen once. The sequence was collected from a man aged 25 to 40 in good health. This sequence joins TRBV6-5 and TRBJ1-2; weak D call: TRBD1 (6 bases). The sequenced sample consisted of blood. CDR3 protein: CASSYSGTSYGYTF. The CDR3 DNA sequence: TGTGCCAGCAGTTACTCTGGGACATCCTATGGCTACACCTTC.